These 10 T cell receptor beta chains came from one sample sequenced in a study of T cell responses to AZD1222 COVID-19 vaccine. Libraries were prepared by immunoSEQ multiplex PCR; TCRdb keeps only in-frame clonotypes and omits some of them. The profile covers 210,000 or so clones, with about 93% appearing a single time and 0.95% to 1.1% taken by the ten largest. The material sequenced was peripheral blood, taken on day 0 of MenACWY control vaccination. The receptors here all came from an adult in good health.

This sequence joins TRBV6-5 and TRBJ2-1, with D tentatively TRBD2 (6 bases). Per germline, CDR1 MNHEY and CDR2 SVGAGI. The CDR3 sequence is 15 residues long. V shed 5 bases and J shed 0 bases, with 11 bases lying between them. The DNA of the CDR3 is TGTGCCAGCAGTCCTCAGGGAGGCTCCTACAATGAGCAGTTCTTC. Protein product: CASSPQGGSYNEQFF.

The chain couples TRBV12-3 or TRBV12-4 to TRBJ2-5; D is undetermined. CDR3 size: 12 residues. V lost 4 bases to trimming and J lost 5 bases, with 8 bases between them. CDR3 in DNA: TGTGCCAGCAGTTCTAGGTGGGAGACCCAGTACTTC. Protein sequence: CASSSRWETQYF.

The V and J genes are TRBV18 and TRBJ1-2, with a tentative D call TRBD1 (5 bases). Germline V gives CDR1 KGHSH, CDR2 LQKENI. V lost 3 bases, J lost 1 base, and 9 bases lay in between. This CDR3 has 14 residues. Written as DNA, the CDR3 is TGTGCCAGCTCACCGAGACAGATTAACTATGGCTACACCTTC. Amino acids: CASSPRQINYGYTF.

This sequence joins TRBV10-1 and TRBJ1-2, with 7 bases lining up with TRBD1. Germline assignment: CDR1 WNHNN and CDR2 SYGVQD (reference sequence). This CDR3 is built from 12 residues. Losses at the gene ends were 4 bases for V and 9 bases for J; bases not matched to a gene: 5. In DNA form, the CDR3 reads TGCGCCAGCAGTGGGAACAGGGGCCGCTACACCTTC. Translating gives CASSGNRGRYTF.

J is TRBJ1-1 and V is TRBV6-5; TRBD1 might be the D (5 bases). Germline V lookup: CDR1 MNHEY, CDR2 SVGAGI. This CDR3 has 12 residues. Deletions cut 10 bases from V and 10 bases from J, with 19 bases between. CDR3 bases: TGTGCCATAAAACCCAGGGAAAGGGGAGCTTTCTTT. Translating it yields CAIKPRERGAFF.

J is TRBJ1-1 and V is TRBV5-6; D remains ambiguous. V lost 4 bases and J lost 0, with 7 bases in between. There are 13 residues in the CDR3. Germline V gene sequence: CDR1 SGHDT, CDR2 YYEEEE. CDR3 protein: CASSPRLNTEAFF. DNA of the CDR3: TGTGCCAGCAGCCCTCGATTGAACACTGAAGCTTTCTTT.

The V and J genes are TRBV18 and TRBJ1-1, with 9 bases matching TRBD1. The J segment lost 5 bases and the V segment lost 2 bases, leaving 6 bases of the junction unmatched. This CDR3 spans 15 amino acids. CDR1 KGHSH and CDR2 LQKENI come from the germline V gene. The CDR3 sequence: CASSPSRQGDTEAFF. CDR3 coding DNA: TGTGCCAGCTCACCATCGCGACAGGGGGATACTGAAGCTTTCTTT.

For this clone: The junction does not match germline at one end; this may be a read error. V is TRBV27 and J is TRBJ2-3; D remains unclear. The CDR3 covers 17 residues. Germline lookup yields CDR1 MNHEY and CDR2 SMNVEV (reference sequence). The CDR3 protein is CAGSSSLAGVGTDTQYF. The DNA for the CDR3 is TGTGCCGGCAGTTCCTCCCTCGCAGGAGTCGGCACAGATACGCAGTATTTT.

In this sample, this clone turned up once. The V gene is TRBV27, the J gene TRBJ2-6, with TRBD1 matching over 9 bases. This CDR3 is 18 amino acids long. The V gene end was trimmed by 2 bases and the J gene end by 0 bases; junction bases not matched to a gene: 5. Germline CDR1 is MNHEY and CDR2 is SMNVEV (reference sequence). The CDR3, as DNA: TGTGCCAGCAGTTTAAGAACAGGGGGCCTCTCTGGGGCCAACGTCCTGACTTTC. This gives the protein CASSLRTGGLSGANVLTF.

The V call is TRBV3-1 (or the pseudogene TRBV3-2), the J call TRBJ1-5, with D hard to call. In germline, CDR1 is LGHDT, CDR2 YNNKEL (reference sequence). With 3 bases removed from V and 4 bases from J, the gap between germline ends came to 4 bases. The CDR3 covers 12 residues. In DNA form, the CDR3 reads TGTGCCAGCAGCCACGCGAATCAGCCCCAGCATTTT. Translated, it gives CASSHANQPQHF.